The next 14 T cell receptor beta chains were all read from a single sample in a study of OX40 agonist ivuxolimab in advanced cancers. The library was generated by the immunoSEQ multiplex PCR assay. The clones in this table, taken by TCRdb from immuneACCESS, are in-frame only. Not every clone is retained; where verified, under half of the shortfall comes from an unresolved V gene, and the cause of the rest is unknown. The sample data list 65,000 to 100,000 clones, and around 80% of these were observed just once. Of the sample, around 7% is held by the ten largest clones. The starting material was CD4+ or CD8+ T cells sorted from blood, obtained in a trial of the OX40 agonist ivuxolimab. Receptors were obtained from an adult with an advanced solid tumor such as melanoma, head and neck, liver or kidney cancer.

The chain combines TRBV6-5 with TRBJ2-5, with 7 bases identical to TRBD1. The J segment lost 4 bases and the V segment lost 0 bases, leaving 5 bases of the junction unmatched. Germline lookup yields CDR1 MNHEY and CDR2 SVGAGI. The CDR3 sequence is 15 residues long. The CDR3 DNA follows: TGTGCCAGCAGTTACTCGACAGGGAGAGGAGAGACCCAGTACTTC. Its translation: CASSYSTGRGETQYF.

The J gene is TRBJ2-3, the V gene TRBV11-2; no reliable D call. The CDR3 is 14 amino acids. Trimming took off 5 bases at V and 4 bases at J, with 13 bases between the two ends. From germline, CDR1 is SGHAT and CDR2 FQNNGV. CDR3 sequence: CASSPPPLSDTQYF. CDR3 coding DNA: TGTGCCAGCAGCCCGCCCCCCCTGTCAGATACGCAGTATTTT. Full variable domain (missing parts from reference TRBV11-2 and TRBJ2-3): EAGVAQSPRYKIIEKRQSVAFWCNPISGHATLYWYQQILGQGPKLLIQFQNNGVVDDSQLPKDRFSAERLKGVDSTLKIQPAKLEDSAVYLCASSPPPLSDTQYFGPGTRLTVL.

The chain recombines TRBV29-1 with TRBJ1-2; 12 nucleotides agree with TRBD1. J gave up 6 bases and V 0 bases, and 5 bases lay outside the gene matches. Germline CDR1 is SQVTM and CDR2 is ANQGSEA. The CDR3 consists of 15 residues. In DNA form, the CDR3 reads TGCAGCGTTGAAGAGGGACAGGGGGCGCTCGATGGCTACACCTTC. The encoded protein is CSVEEGQGALDGYTF.

The rearrangement uses TRBV7-2 and TRBJ1-1; D unclear. Trimming pared 1 base from V and 1 base from J, leaving 10 bases between. Germline V CDR1 and CDR2: SGHTA, FQGNSA. The CDR3 consists of 15 residues. The CDR3 reads CASSLDTHTNTEAFF. In DNA, the CDR3 is TGTGCCAGCAGCTTAGATACACATACGAACACTGAAGCTTTCTTT.

The chain carries TRBV30 and TRBJ2-3; D is undetermined. Germline V gene sequence: CDR1 GTSNPN, CDR2 SVGIG (reference sequence). The CDR3 length is 14 residues. The V gene lost 2 bases and the J gene lost 2 bases, with 11 bases spanning the gap. CDR3 amino acids: CAWSLLLTTDTQYF. The CDR3 DNA reads TGTGCCTGGAGTCTACTCTTAACCACAGATACGCAGTATTTT.

The J gene is TRBJ2-5, the V gene TRBV5-1, with D possibly TRBD2 on 5 matching bases. The CDR3 contains 13 residues. V was trimmed by 3 bases and J by 5 bases, leaving 11 bases between them. Germline lookup yields CDR1 SGHRS and CDR2 YFSETQ. The CDR3, as DNA: TGCGCCAGCAGCTATACATGGAGGGAGACCCAGTACTTC. Protein product: CASSYTWRETQYF.

V usage is TRBV28 and J usage is TRBJ2-1; a weak D match, TRBD2 (6 bases). Per the germline V gene, CDR1 is MDHEN and CDR2 is SYDVKM. Between the trimmed V and J ends, which lost 3 bases and 3 bases, there was a span of 18 bases. CDR3 length: 17 residues. The CDR3, as DNA: TGTGCCAGCAGTTTCCAAGACTCATCGGGAGTCTACAATGAGCAGTTCTTC. Translation: CASSFQDSSGVYNEQFF.

This chain connects TRBV28 to TRBJ1-4; D might be TRBD1 (5 bases). In germline, CDR1 is MDHEN, CDR2 SYDVKM. The V and J ends lost 5 bases and 9 bases respectively, with 19 bases between them. The CDR3 length is 15 residues. The CDR3 nucleotides are TGTGCCAGCAGTACCCACATGGAGGGGCGCCAAAAACTGTTTTTT. This codes for CASSTHMEGRQKLFF.

CDR3 nucleotide sequence: TGTGCCAGCAGCGTAGCCCCTCTAGCGGGAGTGAATGAGCAGTTCTTC. Encoded protein: CASSVAPLAGVNEQFF. The chain joins TRBV9 to TRBJ2-1; TRBD2 matches at 10 bases. The ends lost 0 bases at V and 7 bases at J; junction bases unmatched: 7. CDR1 SGDLS and CDR2 YYNGEE come from the germline V gene. There are 16 residues in the CDR3. The full variable domain, in which reference TRBV9 and TRBJ2-1 provide the parts outside the CDR3, is DSGVTQTPKHLITATGQRVTLRCSPRSGDLSVYWYQQSLDQGLQFLIQYYNGEERAKGNILERFSAQQFPDLHSELNLSSLELGDSALYFCASSVAPLAGVNEQFFGPGTRLTVL.

The chain recombines TRBV11-2 with TRBJ1-1, with D tentatively TRBD1 (6 bases). The V end lost 5 bases, the J end lost 10 bases, and 14 bases lay between the germline ends. The CDR3 runs 12 residues. Germline-derived CDR1 and CDR2 are SGHAT and FQNNGV. In nucleotides, the CDR3 is TGTGCCAGCAGCCGACTTGGAGGGGGAGCTTTCTTT. As protein: CASSRLGGGAFF.

V and J are TRBV15 and TRBJ2-7; a possible D gene is TRBD2 (5 bases). The CDR3 totals 16 residues. From germline, CDR1 is LNHNV and CDR2 YYDKDF (reference sequence). The V end lost 0 bases, the J end lost 2 bases, and 14 bases lay between the germline ends. This CDR3 is CATSRDRGIAAYEQYF. The CDR3 DNA reads TGTGCCACCAGCAGAGATCGGGGAATCGCAGCCTACGAGCAGTACTTC.

V is TRBV15 and J is TRBJ2-2; 9 bases line up with TRBD2. The CDR3 extends over 15 amino acids. After removal of 4 bases from V and 5 bases from J, the junction contained 5 bases not matched to a gene. Germline V gives CDR1 LNHNV, CDR2 YYDKDF (reference sequence). The CDR3 spells CATSKAGGGTGELFF. The CDR3 DNA follows: TGTGCCACCAGCAAAGCGGGAGGAGGGACCGGGGAGCTGTTTTTT.

The chain carries TRBV5-4 and TRBJ2-3; 8 nucleotides align to TRBD2. The V and J ends lost 3 bases and 1 base, in that order; junction bases with no gene match: 4. Germline V CDR1 and CDR2: SGHNT, YYREEE (reference sequence). This CDR3 is built from 15 residues. The CDR3 nucleotides are TGTGCCAGCAGCTCGGGGGGGCGAGGCACAGATACGCAGTATTTT. The encoded protein is CASSSGGRGTDTQYF. Supplemented by reference TRBV5-4 and TRBJ2-3, the full variable domain reads ETGVTQSPTHLIKTRGQQVTLRCSSQSGHNTVSWYQQALGQGPQFIFQYYREEENGRGNFPPRFSGLQFPNYSSELNVNALELDDSALYLCASSSGGRGTDTQYFGPGTRLTVL.

V is TRBV13 and J is TRBJ2-3; a possible D gene is TRBD1 (7 bases). Trimming left V 5 bases short and J 2 bases short, with 32 bases between. This CDR3 spans 21 amino acids. Germline CDR1 is PRHDT and CDR2 is FYEKMQ (reference sequence). The CDR3 coding sequence is TGTGCCAGCAGCGCCACCAAGGGGGCTCTAGCGCAAAGGGGAACCACAGATACGCAGTATTTT. This translates into CASSATKGALAQRGTTDTQYF.